Included here is one T cell receptor (beta chain) sequence, with context. Stated time point: peripheral blood 6 weeks after treatment start. Sampling of each patient yielded between 1 and 8 specimens, collected pretreatment and on-treatment. This table comes from immunoSEQ multiplex PCR, and its TCRdb copy is limited to in-frame clones, with some not included. The sample records around 110,000 clones, 91% being singletons. These data originate in a study of PD-L1 blockade in urothelial cancer. With V trimmed by 1 base and J by 2 bases, 7 bases remained unmatched. The CDR3 is 17 residues long. The germline V gene encodes CDR1 LGHNA and CDR2 YSLEER.

Sequenced here: PBMCs, sampled around atezolizumab (anti-PD-L1) treatment. This sequence was found in a man aged 60-69 years with urothelial cancer. This sequence joins TRBV4-3 and TRBJ2-1, with 8 bases aligning to TRBD2. For the CDR3, the DNA is TGCGCCAGCAGCCAAGCGGGACTAGTCGTCCCCTACAATGAGCAGTTCTTC. The encoded protein is CASSQAGLVVPYNEQFF.